These 18 T cell receptor beta chains were all obtained from the same sample, sequenced in a study of blood T cell repertoires in COVID-19. Sequencing used immunoSEQ multiplex PCR; TCRdb keeps in-frame clones, though not all of them. The repertoire includes around 200,000 clones, about 90% of them detected once, and 1.5% to 2% sits in the top ten. The sequenced material came from peripheral blood. The receptors were gathered from a man between 18 and 35 years old with active or convalescent COVID-19.

V gene TRBV19 combines with J gene TRBJ1-2; D uncertain. The CDR3 has 17 residues. Germline V gives CDR1 LNHDA, CDR2 SQIVND (reference sequence). Between the trimmed V and J ends, which lost 5 bases and 4 bases, there was a span of 23 bases. CDR3 residues: CASSPRRAGVSVYGYTF. The CDR3 DNA sequence: TGTGCCAGTAGTCCTAGGAGGGCAGGAGTCTCGGTCTATGGCTACACCTTC.

The chain is built from TRBV28 and TRBJ2-7; 9 bases are shared with TRBD1. V shed 6 bases and J 5 bases; nucleotides not matched to a gene: 14. CDR1 is MDHEN, CDR2 SYDVKM, per germline. This CDR3 contains 16 residues. The CDR3 nucleotides are TGTGCCAGCAGACCATACAGGGGGCGTTTGGTCCACGAGCAGTACTTC. This codes for CASRPYRGRLVHEQYF.

This clone was counted once. The chain employs TRBV6-6 and TRBJ1-1; possibly TRBD1 for D (5 bases). Trimming stripped 5 bases from V and 5 bases from J, with 21 bases between. The CDR3 has 16 amino acids. Germline CDR1 is MNHNY and CDR2 is SVGAGI (reference sequence). The CDR3 region has the DNA TGTGCCAGCAGTCCGCGGGACGCCCAATTGAGGACTGAAGCTTTCTTT. Translated: CASSPRDAQLRTEAFF.

A note on this clone: One end of the junction varies from germline; a read error may be responsible. The V call is TRBV15, the J call TRBJ2-7; 7 nucleotides agree with TRBD1. CDR1 and CDR2 from the germline V gene are LNHNV and YYDKDF (reference sequence). This CDR3 has 13 amino acids. The DNA for the CDR3 is TGTGCCACCAGCCGAGACAGGGACTACGAGCAGTACTTC. Its protein is CATSRDRDYEQYF. The variable domain in full, completed from reference TRBV15 and TRBJ2-7, reads DAMVIQNPRYQVTQFGKPVTLSCSQTLNHNVMYWYQQKSSQAPKLLFHYYDKDFNNEADTPDNFQSRRPNTSFCFLDIRSPGLGDTAMYLCATSRDRDYEQYFGPGTRLTVT.

Only one count was recorded for this clone. The chain uses TRBV30 and TRBJ1-1; no clear D gene. Germline-derived CDR1 and CDR2 are GTSNPN and SVGIG (reference sequence). V was clipped by 2 bases and J by 4 bases, with 11 bases between them. The CDR3 has 13 amino acids. The CDR3 spells CAWSYGSGTEAFF. In DNA form, the CDR3 reads TGTGCCTGGAGTTACGGGAGCGGCACTGAAGCTTTCTTT.

This chain connects TRBV5-1 to TRBJ2-5, with TRBD2 matching 10 bases. Germline V CDR1 and CDR2: SGHRS, YFSETQ. The CDR3 spans 16 residues. Trimming removed 1 base from V and 7 bases from J; junction bases left unmatched: 10. The CDR3 reads CASSLSGGARGVTQYF. The CDR3, as DNA: TGCGCCAGCAGCTTGAGCGGGGGGGCCCGTGGAGTGACCCAGTACTTC.

Only one count was recorded for this clone. V and J are TRBV4-1 and TRBJ1-4; tentative D call: TRBD1 (5 bases). V was shortened by 1 base and J by 8 bases, with 14 bases between the two germline ends. Germline loops: CDR1 MGHRA, CDR2 YSYEKL. CDR3 length equals 15 residues. The CDR3 reads CASSQASQEGEKLFF. The CDR3 nucleotides read TGCGCCAGCAGCCAAGCTTCGCAGGAGGGGGAAAAACTGTTTTTT.

This clone was seen only once. The chain joins TRBV10-3 to TRBJ2-5; D perhaps matches TRBD2 (6 bases). Germline V gives CDR1 ENHRY, CDR2 SYGVKD. Trimming stripped 0 bases from V and 1 base from J, with 6 bases between. The CDR3 loop spans 14 amino acids. CDR3 amino acids: CAISESTSQETQYF. The CDR3, as DNA: TGTGCCATCAGTGAGTCGACTAGCCAAGAGACCCAGTACTTC.

The table lists this clone with a few counts. The J gene is TRBJ2-1, the V gene TRBV7-6; TRBD2 matches at 11 bases. The germline CDR1 and CDR2 sequences are SGHVS and FNYEAQ. This CDR3 has 16 amino acids. V dropped 5 bases and J dropped 5; count of bases not matched to a gene: 8. The CDR3 region has the DNA TGTGCCAGCAGCACCTTAGCGGGAGGGACTAACAATGAGCAGTTCTTC. Translation: CASSTLAGGTNNEQFF.

V usage is TRBV3-1 (or the pseudogene TRBV3-2) and J usage is TRBJ2-4, with D possibly matching TRBD2 (6 bases). The germline V gene encodes CDR1 LGHDT and CDR2 YNNKEL (reference sequence). V was shortened by 1 base and J by 1 base, with 20 bases between the two germline ends. The CDR3 totals 19 residues. CDR3 sequence: CASSQAHSPPSVAKNIQYF. CDR3 coding DNA: TGTGCCAGCAGCCAAGCCCACTCTCCTCCTAGCGTGGCCAAAAACATTCAGTACTTC.

Regarding this clone: The sample holds other DNA sequences that translate to the same CDR3. As DNA, the CDR3 is TGTGCCAGCAGCTTTACCGGTAATTCACCCCTCCACTTT. This encodes CASSFTGNSPLHF. V usage is TRBV7-2 and J usage is TRBJ1-6; D is ambiguous. Germline CDR1 reads SGHTA; CDR2 reads FQGNSA. V was trimmed by 3 bases and J by 6 bases, leaving 6 bases between them. The CDR3 runs 13 residues. The full variable domain, with the rest looked up from reference TRBV7-2 and TRBJ1-6, is GAGVSQSPSNKVTEKGKDVELRCDPISGHTALYWYRQSLGQGLEFLIYFQGNSAPDKSGLPSDRFSAERTGGSVSTLTIQRTQQEDSAVYLCASSFTGNSPLHFGNGTRLTVT.

The J gene is TRBJ2-2, the V gene TRBV29-1; the D is unclear. CDR3 size: 15 residues. In germline, CDR1 is SQVTM, CDR2 ANQGSEA. V was clipped by 1 base and J by 2 bases, with 11 bases between them. CDR3 DNA: TGCAGCGTTGAAGCCGTAGAATCCAACACCGGGGAGCTGTTTTTT. This gives the protein CSVEAVESNTGELFF.

The V call is TRBV3-1 (or the pseudogene TRBV3-2), the J call TRBJ2-5, with 8 bases lining up with TRBD2. CDR3 length: 14 amino acids. In germline, CDR1 is LGHDT, CDR2 YNNKEL (reference sequence). Losses at the gene ends were 4 bases for V and 7 bases for J; bases not matched to a gene: 8. For the CDR3, the DNA is TGTGCCAGCAGCCCCCGGGGGGGCCGGGGGACCCAGTACTTC. It encodes CASSPRGGRGTQYF.

This chain links TRBV2 with TRBJ2-3; 10 bases agree with TRBD2. The germline V gene encodes CDR1 SNHLY and CDR2 FYNNEI. J was trimmed by 4 bases and V by 10 bases; bases with no gene match: 8. The CDR3 is made up of 14 amino acids. The CDR3 sequence: CAKPLAGHPDTQYF. In DNA, the CDR3 is TGTGCCAAACCACTAGCGGGGCATCCAGATACGCAGTATTTT.

This clone occurred once. At one of its ends the junction is not consistent with the germline gene, which may arise from a read error. V is TRBV10-3 and J is TRBJ1-1, with TRBD1 identical over 9 bases. CDR3 length equals 12 residues. Germline CDR1 and CDR2: ENHRY and SYGVKD. CDR3 loop: CATGQGNTETFF. In DNA form, the CDR3 reads TGTGCCACCGGACAGGGGAACACTGAAACTTTCTTT.

The V gene is TRBV5-1, the J gene TRBJ2-1; no clear D gene. Germline CDR1 reads SGHRS; CDR2 reads YFSETQ. Trimming left V 4 bases short and J 9 bases short, with 8 bases between. The CDR3 has 11 amino acids. CDR3 sequence (DNA): TGCGCCAGCAGCAACTATGGTGAGCAGTTCTTC. It is translated as CASSNYGEQFF.

The V and J genes are TRBV30 and TRBJ1-3, with D tentatively TRBD1 (6 bases). The V and J ends lost 7 bases and 1 base respectively, with 17 bases between them. The CDR3 is made up of 15 amino acids. The germline gives CDR1 GTSNPN, CDR2 SVGIG (reference sequence). The CDR3 nucleotides are TGTGCCTCCTACCGGGACATCTCATCTGGAAACACCATATATTTT. It translates to CASYRDISSGNTIYF.

CDR3 region: CASSTRDGGTPGGYTF. The CDR3 DNA reads as TGTGCCAGCAGCACCCGGGACGGAGGGACCCCAGGGGGCTACACCTTC. This sequence joins TRBV9 and TRBJ1-2; tentatively, D is TRBD1 (5 bases). Germline-derived CDR1 and CDR2 are SGDLS and YYNGEE. This CDR3 has 16 residues. The V end lost 4 bases, the J end lost 8 bases, and 24 bases lay between the germline ends.